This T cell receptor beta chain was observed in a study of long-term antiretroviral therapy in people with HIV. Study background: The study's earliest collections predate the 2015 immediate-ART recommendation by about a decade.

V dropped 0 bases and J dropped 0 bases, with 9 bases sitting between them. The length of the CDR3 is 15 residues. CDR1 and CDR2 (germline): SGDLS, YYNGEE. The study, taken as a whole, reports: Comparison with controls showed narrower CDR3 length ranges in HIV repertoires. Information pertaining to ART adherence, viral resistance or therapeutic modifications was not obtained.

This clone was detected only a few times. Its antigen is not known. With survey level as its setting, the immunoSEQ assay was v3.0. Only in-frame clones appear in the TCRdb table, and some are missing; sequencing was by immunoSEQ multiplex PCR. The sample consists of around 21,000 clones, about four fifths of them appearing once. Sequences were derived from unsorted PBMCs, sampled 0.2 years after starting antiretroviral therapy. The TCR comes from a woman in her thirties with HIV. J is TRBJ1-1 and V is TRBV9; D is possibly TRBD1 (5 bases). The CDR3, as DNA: TGTGCCAGCAGCGTAGACGGCAGGGTGAACACTGAAGCTTTCTTT. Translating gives CASSVDGRVNTEAFF.